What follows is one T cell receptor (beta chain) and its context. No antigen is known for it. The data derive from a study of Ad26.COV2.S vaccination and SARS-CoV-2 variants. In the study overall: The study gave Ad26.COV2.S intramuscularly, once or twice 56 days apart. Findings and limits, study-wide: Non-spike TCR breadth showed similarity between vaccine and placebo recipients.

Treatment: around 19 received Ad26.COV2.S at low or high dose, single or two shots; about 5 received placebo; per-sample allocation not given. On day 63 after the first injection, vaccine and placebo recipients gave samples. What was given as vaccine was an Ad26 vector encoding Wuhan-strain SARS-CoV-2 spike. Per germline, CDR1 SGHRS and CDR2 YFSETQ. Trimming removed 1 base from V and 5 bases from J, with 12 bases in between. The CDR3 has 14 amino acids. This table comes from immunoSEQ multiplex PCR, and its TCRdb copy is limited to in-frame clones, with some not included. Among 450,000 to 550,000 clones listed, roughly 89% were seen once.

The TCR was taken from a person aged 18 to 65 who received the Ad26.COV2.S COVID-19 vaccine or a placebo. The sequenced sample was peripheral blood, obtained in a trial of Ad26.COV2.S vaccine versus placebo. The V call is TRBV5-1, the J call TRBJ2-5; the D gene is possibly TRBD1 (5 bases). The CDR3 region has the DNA TGCGCCAGCAGCTTGTTAGGGGTTTGGGAGACCCAGTACTTC. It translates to CASSLLGVWETQYF.